These 2 T cell receptor beta chains came from one sample sequenced in a study of cytomegalovirus exposure and HLA in healthy donors. PCR amplification relied on 60 Vbeta primers (plus 13 Jbeta primers). Produced via immunoSEQ multiplex PCR; TCRdb's table is partial and in-frame only. The repertoire holds about 160,000 clones, with more than 65% as singletons. Sequencing was performed on PBMCs. Receptors originate from a man between 45 and 60 years old in good health and CMV-seropositive.

This clone was counted once. V usage is TRBV19 and J usage is TRBJ1-2; unclear D gene. This CDR3 has 14 residues. Deletions cut 5 bases from V and 3 bases from J, with 13 bases between. Germline lookup yields CDR1 LNHDA and CDR2 SQIVND (reference sequence). The CDR3 DNA is TGTGCCAGTAGTTGGCCAGGTGGCGACTATGGCTACACCTTC. It translates to CASSWPGGDYGYTF. The whole variable domain, remainder taken from reference TRBV19 and TRBJ1-2, is DGGITQSPKYLFRKEGQNVTLSCEQNLNHDAMYWYRQDPGQGLRLIYYSQIVNDFQKGDIAEGYSVSREKKESFPLTVTSAQKNPTAFYLCASSWPGGDYGYTFGSGTRLTVV.

The chain recombines TRBV6-4 with TRBJ1-2; perhaps TRBD1 as D (6 bases). The CDR3 is 14 residues long. The germline V gene encodes CDR1 MRHNA and CDR2 SNTAGT. The V gene lost 5 bases and the J gene lost 2 bases, with 12 bases spanning the gap. As DNA, the CDR3 is TGTGCCAGCAGTTCAGACAGGACCAACTATGGCTACACCTTC. Residues: CASSSDRTNYGYTF.